This T cell receptor (beta chain) was sequenced during a study of T cells in tumors after PD-1 blockade. Study background: Mean per blood sample: about 100,000 templates (about 24,000-257,772), 36,536 unique clonotypes.

This CDR3 region has 14 residues. The ends lost 8 bases at V and 2 bases at J; junction bases unmatched: 6. Per the germline V gene, CDR1 is SNHLY and CDR2 is FYNNEI. In regard to this clone: Its antigen is as yet unknown.

Sequenced by immunoSEQ multiplex PCR; TCRdb stores in-frame clones only, minus some. The sample records some 20,000 clones, 78% being singletons. Study-level points and caveats: Peripheral recruitment is suggested, as some novel exhausted tumor clones were in pre-treatment blood.

Input was roughly 616 ng to 6,500 ng of genomic DNA from tumor or blood. The sequencing here drew on PBMCs, taken before anti-PD-1 treatment. The clonotype was recovered from a human donor with basal cell carcinoma. The chain combines TRBV2 with TRBJ2-3; the match to TRBD2 covers 8 bases. The CDR3 region has the DNA TGTGCCAGCTATAGCGGGGCATACACAGATACGCAGTATTTT. Translating gives CASYSGAYTDTQYF.